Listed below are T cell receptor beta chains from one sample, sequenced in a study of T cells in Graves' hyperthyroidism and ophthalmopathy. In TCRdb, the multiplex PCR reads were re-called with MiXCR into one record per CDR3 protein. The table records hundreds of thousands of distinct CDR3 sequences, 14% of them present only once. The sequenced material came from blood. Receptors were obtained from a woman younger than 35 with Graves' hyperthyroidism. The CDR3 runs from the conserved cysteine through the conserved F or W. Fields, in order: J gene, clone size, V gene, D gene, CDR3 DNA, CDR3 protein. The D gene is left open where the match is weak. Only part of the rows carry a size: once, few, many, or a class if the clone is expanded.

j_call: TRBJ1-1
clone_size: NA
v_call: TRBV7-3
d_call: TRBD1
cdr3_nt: TGTGCCAGCATGGGACAGCCTGGTACTGAAGCTTTCTTT
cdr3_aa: CASMGQPGTEAFF

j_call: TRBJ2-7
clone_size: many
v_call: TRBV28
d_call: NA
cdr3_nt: TGTGCCAGCAGATCGCCCACTGGGGTTGGGACACTCACCTACGAGCAGTACTTC
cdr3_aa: CASRSPTGVGTLTYEQYF

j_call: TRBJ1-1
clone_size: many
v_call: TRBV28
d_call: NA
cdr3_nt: TGTGCCAGCAGTTCTCGGGACTCACGGGGGAACACTGAAGCTTTCTTT
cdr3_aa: CASSSRDSRGNTEAFF

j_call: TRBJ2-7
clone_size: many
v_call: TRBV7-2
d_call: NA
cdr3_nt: TGTGCCAGCAGCCGGGGCCTAGCTTCTTACGAGCAGTACTTC
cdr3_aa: CASSRGLASYEQYF

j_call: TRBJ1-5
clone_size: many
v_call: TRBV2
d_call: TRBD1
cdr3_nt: TGTGCCACCCAGGGGGACAGTCGGAATCAGCCCCAGCATTTT
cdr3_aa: CATQGDSRNQPQHF

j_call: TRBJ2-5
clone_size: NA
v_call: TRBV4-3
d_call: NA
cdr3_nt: TGCGCCAGCAGCGAGTGGTACCAAGAGACCCAGTACTTC
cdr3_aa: CASSEWYQETQYF

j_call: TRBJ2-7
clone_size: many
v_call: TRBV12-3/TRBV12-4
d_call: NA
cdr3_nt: TGTGCCAGCAGCCTACTCGGTCTGGTCACATCCTACGAGCAGTACTTC
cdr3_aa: CASSLLGLVTSYEQYF

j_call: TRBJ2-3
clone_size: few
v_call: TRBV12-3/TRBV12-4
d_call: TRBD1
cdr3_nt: TGTGCCAGCACCCAACGAGCCCCGGACAGGGGCACAGATACGCAGTATTTT
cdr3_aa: CASTQRAPDRGTDTQYF

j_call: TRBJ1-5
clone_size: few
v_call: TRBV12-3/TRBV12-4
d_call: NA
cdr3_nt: TGTGCCAGCAGTCAAGGCAGCTTAAATCAGCCCCAGCATTTT
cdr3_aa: CASSQGSLNQPQHF

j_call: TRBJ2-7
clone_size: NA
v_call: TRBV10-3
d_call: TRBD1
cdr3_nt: TGTGCCATCAGTGACAGGGGGCAAAGCGAGCAGTACTTC
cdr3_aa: CAISDRGQSEQYF

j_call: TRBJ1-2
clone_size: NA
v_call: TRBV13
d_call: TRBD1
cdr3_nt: TGTGCCAGCAGCTTCCGGGACAGGGGGCGGAATGGCTACACCTTC
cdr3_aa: CASSFRDRGRNGYTF

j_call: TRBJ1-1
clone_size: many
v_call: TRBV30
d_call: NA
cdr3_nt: TGTGCCTGGAGTGTACGGGGCCGGGCTTTCTTT
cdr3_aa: CAWSVRGRAFF

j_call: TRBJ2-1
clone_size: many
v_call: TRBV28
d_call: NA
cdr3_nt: TGTGCCAGCAGTTTTTTTGGCGAGGTAACCACAAGTGACCCGATCCTAAATGAGCAGTTCTTC
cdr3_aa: CASSFFGEVTTSDPILNEQFF

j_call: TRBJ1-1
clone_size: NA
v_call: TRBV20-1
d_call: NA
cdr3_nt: TGCAGTGCTAGTGGGGGGCCGGTGAACACTGAAGCTTTCTTT
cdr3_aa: CSASGGPVNTEAFF

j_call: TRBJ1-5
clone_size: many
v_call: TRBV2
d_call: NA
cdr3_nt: TGTGCCAGCAGTAGCGCGCTGCATAGCAATCAGCCCCAGCATTTT
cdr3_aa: CASSSALHSNQPQHF

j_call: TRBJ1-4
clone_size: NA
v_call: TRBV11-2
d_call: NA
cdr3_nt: TGTGCCAGCAGCCAACTGGGCCGGGCAGAAAAACTGTTTTTT
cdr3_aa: CASSQLGRAEKLFF

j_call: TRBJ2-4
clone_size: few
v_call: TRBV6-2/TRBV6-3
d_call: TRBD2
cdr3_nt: TGTGCCAGCAGCTCGGGACTAGCGAGGGGCAAAAACATTCAGTACTTC
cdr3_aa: CASSSGLARGKNIQYF

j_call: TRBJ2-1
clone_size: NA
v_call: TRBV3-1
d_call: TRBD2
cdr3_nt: TGTGCCAGCAGCCCCGGACTAGTCGGAGAGCAGTTCTTC
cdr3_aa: CASSPGLVGEQFF

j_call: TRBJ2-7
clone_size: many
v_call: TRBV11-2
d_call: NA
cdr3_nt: TGTGCCAGCAGCCCCCGTGTTTCGGGTGAGCAGTACTTC
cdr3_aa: CASSPRVSGEQYF

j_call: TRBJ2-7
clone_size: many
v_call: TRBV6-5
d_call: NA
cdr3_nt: TGTGCCAGCAGTTACGAAGTGGGTTCCTACGAGCAGTACTTC
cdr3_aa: CASSYEVGSYEQYF

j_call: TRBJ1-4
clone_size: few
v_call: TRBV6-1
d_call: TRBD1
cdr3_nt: TGTGCCAGCAACCTGGACAGGGGCAATGAAAAACTGTTTTTT
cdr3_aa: CASNLDRGNEKLFF

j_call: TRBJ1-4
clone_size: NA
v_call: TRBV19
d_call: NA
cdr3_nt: TGTGCCAGCTCTCAGGGGAGAAAGGAAAAACTGTTTTTT
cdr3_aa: CASSQGRKEKLFF

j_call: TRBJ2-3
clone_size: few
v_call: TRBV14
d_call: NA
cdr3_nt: TGTGCCAGCAGCCGCGGACAGGGAATGATAGCGGGACGGACAGATACGCAGTATTTT
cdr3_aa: CASSRGQGMIAGRTDTQYF

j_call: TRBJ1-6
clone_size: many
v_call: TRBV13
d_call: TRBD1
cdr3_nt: TGTGCCAGCAGCGCGCGGGGACAGGGGGCTCGAAATTCACCCCTCCACTTT
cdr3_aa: CASSARGQGARNSPLHF

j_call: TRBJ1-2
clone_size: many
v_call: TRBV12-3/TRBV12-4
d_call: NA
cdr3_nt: TGTGCCAGCAGTTTACCGGAAGAGGCGGGCTACACCTTC
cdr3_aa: CASSLPEEAGYTF